Detailed here is one T cell receptor (beta chain). Sequenced by immunoSEQ multiplex PCR; TCRdb stores in-frame clones only, minus some. The sample lists 150,000 to 200,000 clones, roughly 82% occurring once. This study enrolled people aged about 18 to 90 from approximately 24 US geographic areas. Before being deemed recovered, Cohort 3 donors had two negative PCRs, clearance, or symptom resolution. Germline values: CDR1 SGHAT, CDR2 FQDESV (reference sequence). The CDR3 consists of 12 residues. V lost 7 bases to trimming and J lost 3 bases, with 9 bases between them. The data derive from a study of blood T cell repertoires in COVID-19. At the level of the study: Spain, Italy and the United States supplied samples that represented acute and convalescent COVID-19.

Sequences were obtained from PBMCs or T cells enriched from blood (not recorded which). This TCR was sampled from a man aged 50-60 years who had recovered from COVID-19. The chain joins TRBV11-1 to TRBJ1-1, with D hard to call. CDR3 loop: CASTNSYTEAFF. The CDR3 DNA is TGTGCCAGCACCAACAGCTACACTGAAGCTTTCTTT.